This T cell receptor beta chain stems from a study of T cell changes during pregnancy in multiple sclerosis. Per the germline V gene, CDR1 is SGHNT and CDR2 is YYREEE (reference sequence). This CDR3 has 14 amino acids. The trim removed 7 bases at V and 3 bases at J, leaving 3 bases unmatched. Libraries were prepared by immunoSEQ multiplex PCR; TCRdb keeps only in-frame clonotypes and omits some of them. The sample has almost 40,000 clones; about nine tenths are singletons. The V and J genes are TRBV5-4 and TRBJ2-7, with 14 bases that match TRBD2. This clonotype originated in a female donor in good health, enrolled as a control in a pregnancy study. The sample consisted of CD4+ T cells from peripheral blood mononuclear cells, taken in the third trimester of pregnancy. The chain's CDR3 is CASGTSGRIYEQYF. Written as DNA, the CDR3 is TGTGCCAGCGGGACTAGCGGGAGAATCTACGAGCAGTACTTC. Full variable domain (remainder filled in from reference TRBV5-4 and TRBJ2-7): ETGVTQSPTHLIKTRGQQVTLRCSSQSGHNTVSWYQQALGQGPQFIFQYYREEENGRGNFPPRFSGLQFPNYSSELNVNALELDDSALYLCASGTSGRIYEQYFGPGTRLTVT.